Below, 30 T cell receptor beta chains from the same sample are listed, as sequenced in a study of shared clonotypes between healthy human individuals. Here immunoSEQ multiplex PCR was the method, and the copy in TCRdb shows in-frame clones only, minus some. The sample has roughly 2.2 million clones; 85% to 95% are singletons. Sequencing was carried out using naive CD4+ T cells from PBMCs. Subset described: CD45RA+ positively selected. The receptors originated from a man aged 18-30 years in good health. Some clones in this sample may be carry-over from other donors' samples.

The CDR3 is CSGEGIYGYTF. The CDR3 nucleotides read TGCAGTGGGGAGGGAATCTATGGCTACACCTTC. The chain combines TRBV20-1 with TRBJ1-2; D unclear. The CDR3 is 11 residues long. V dropped 7 bases and J dropped 4 bases, with 10 bases sitting between them. Germline-derived CDR1 and CDR2 are DFQATT and SNEGSKA (reference sequence).

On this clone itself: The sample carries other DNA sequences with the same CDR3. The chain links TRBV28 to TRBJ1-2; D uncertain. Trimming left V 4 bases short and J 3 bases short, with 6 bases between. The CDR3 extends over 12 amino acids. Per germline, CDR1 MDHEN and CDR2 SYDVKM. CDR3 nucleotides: TGTGCCAGCAGTTCCACCGACTATGGCTACACCTTC. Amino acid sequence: CASSSTDYGYTF.

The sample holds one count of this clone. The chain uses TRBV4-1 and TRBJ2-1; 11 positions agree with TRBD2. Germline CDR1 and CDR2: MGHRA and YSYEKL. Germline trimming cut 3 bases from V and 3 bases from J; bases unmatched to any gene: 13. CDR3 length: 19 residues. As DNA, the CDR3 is TGCGCCAGCAGCCATATTAGACTAGCGGGAATTCAGGTCTACAATGAGCAGTTCTTC. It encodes CASSHIRLAGIQVYNEQFF.

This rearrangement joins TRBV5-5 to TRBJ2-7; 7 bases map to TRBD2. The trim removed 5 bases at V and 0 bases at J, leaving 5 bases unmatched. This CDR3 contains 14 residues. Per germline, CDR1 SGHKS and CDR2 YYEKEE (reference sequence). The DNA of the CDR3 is TGTGCCAGCAGTGTACTAGCGAACTCCTACGAGCAGTACTTC. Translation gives CASSVLANSYEQYF.

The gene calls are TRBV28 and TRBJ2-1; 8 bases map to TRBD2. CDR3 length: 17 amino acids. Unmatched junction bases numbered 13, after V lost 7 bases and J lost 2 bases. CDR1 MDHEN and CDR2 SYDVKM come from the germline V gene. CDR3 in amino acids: CASTPGGAGAAYNEQFF. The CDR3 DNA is TGTGCCAGCACCCCCGGTGGAGCGGGAGCCGCCTACAATGAGCAGTTCTTC.

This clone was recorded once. The CDR3 loop reads CASSSGTLRNTISYEQYF. The CDR3 DNA reads TGTGCCAGCAGCTCCGGGACGTTAAGAAATACCATCTCCTACGAGCAGTACTTC. The chain couples TRBV13 to TRBJ2-7, with D tentatively TRBD1 or TRBD2 (5 bases each). CDR1 is PRHDT, CDR2 FYEKMQ, per germline (reference sequence). The CDR3 has 18 amino acids. With 4 bases removed from V and 0 bases from J, the gap between germline ends came to 22 bases.

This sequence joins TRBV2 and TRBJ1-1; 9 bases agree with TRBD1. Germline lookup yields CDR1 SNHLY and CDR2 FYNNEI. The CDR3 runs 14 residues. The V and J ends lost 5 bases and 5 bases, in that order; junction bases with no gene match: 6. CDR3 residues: CASSLTGGRTEAFF. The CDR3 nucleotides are TGTGCCAGCAGTTTGACAGGGGGTAGGACTGAAGCTTTCTTT.

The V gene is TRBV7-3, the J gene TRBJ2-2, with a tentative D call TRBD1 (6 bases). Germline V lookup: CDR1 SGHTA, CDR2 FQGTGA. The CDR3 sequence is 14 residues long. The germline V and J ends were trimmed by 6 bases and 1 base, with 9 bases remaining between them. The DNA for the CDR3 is TGTGCCAGCAGACCGACAGGGAACACCGGGGAGCTGTTTTTT. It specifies CASRPTGNTGELFF.

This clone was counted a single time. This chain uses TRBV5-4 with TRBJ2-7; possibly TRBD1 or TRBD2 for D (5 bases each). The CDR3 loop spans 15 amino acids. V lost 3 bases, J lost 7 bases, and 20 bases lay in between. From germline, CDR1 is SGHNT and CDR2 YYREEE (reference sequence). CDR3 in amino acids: CASSSGPNPPGEQYF. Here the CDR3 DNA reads TGTGCCAGCAGCTCGGGACCGAACCCCCCGGGGGAGCAGTACTTC.

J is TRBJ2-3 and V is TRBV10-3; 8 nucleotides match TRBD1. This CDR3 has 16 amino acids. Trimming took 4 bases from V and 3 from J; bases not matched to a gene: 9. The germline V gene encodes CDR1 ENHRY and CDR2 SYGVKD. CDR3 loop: CAISGGNRTGTDTQYF. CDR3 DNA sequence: TGTGCCATCAGTGGGGGGAACCGGACAGGGACAGATACGCAGTATTTT.

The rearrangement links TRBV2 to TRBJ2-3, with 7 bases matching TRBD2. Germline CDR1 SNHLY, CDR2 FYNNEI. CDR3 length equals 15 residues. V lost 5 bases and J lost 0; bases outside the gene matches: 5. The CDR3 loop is CASSTRRGSTDTQYF. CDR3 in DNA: TGTGCCAGCAGTACAAGGCGGGGGAGCACAGATACGCAGTATTTT.

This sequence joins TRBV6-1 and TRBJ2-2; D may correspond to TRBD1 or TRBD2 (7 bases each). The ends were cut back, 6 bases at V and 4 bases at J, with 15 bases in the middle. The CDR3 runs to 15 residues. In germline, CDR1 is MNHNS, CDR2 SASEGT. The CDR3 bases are TGTGCCAGCAGGGTGGGAGGGGGCAGCACCGGGGAGCTGTTTTTT. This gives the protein CASRVGGGSTGELFF.

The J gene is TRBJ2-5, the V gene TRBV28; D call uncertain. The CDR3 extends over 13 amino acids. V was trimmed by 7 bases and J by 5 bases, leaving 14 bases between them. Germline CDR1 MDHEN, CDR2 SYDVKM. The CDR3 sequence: CASKSDGRETQYF. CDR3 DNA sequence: TGTGCCAGCAAATCAGACGGTCGGGAGACCCAGTACTTC.

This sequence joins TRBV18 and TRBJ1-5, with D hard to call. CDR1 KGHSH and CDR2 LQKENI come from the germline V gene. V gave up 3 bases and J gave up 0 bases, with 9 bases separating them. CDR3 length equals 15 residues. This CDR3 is CASSPDFNSNQPQHF. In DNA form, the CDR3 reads TGTGCCAGCTCACCGGATTTCAATAGCAATCAGCCCCAGCATTTT.

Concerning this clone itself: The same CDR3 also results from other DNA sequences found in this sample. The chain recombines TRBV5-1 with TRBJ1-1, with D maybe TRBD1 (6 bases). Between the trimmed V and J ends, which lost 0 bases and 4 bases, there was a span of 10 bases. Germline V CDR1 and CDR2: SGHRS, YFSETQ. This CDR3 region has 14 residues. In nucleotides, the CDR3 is TGCGCCAGCAGCTTGGTTGGGGGCGGCACTGAAGCTTTCTTT. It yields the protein CASSLVGGGTEAFF.

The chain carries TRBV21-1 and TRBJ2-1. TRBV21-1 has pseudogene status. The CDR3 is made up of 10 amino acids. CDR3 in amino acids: CASSTNEQFF. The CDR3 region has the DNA TGTGCCAGCAGCACCAACGAGCAGTTCTTC.

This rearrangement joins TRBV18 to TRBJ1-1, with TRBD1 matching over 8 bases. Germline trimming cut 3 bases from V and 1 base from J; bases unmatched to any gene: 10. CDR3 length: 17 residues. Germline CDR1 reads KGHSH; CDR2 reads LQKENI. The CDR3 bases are TGTGCCAGCTCACCGGCGGGCCAGGGGGCGTGGAACACTGAAGCTTTCTTT. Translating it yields CASSPAGQGAWNTEAFF.

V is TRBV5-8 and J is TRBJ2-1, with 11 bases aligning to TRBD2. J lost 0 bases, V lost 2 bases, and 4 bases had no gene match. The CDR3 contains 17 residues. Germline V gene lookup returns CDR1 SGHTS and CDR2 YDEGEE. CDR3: CASSLLAGEPSYNEQFF. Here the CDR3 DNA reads TGTGCCAGCAGCTTACTAGCGGGGGAACCCTCCTACAATGAGCAGTTCTTC.

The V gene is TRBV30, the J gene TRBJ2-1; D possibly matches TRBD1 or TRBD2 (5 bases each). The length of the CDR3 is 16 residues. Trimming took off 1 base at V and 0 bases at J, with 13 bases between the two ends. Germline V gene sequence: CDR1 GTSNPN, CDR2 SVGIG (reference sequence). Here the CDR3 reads CAWSGGAASSYNEQFF. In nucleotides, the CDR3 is TGTGCCTGGAGTGGAGGGGCGGCGAGCTCCTACAATGAGCAGTTCTTC.

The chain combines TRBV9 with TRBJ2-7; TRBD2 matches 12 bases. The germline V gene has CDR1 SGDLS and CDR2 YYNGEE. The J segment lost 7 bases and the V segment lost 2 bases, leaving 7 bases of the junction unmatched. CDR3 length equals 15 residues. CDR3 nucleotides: TGTGCCAGCAGCGTCACTAGCGGGAGGACGGGGGAGCAGTACTTC. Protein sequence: CASSVTSGRTGEQYF.

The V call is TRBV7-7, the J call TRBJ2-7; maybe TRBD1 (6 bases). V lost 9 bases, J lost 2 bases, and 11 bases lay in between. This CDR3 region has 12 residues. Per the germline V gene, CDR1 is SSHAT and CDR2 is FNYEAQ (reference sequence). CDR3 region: CASGQKTYEQYF. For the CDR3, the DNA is TGTGCCAGTGGACAGAAGACCTACGAGCAGTACTTC. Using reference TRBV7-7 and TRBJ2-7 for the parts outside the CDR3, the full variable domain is GAGVSQSPRYKVTKRGQDVTLRCDPISSHATLYWYQQALGQGPEFLTYFNYEAQPDKSGLPSDRFSAERPEGSISTLTIQRTEQRDSAMYRCASGQKTYEQYFGPGTRLTVT.

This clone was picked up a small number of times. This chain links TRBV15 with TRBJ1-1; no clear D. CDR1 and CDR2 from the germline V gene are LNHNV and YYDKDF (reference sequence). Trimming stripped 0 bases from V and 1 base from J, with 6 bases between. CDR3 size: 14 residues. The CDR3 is CATSRDLANTEAFF. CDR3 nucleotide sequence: TGTGCCACCAGCAGAGATCTGGCGAACACTGAAGCTTTCTTT.

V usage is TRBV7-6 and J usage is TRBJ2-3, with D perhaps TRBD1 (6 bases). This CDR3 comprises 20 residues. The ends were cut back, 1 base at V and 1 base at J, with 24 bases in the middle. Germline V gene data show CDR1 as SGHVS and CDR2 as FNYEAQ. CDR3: CASSLELRTAARNGTDTQYF. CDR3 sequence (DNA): TGTGCCAGCAGCTTAGAATTGAGGACAGCCGCCCGGAATGGCACAGATACGCAGTATTTT.

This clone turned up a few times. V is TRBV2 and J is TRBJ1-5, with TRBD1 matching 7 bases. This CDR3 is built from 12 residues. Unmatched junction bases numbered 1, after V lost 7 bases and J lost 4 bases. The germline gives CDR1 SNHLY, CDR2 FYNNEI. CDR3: CASKTGNQPQHF. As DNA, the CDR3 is TGTGCCAGCAAGACAGGGAATCAGCCCCAGCATTTT.

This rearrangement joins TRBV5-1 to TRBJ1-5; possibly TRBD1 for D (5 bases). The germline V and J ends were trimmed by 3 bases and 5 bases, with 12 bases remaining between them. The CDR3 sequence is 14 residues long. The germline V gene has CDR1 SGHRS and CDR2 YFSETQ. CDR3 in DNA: TGCGCCAGCAGCTCCGGGACGTCCGATCAGCCCCAGCATTTT. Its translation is CASSSGTSDQPQHF.

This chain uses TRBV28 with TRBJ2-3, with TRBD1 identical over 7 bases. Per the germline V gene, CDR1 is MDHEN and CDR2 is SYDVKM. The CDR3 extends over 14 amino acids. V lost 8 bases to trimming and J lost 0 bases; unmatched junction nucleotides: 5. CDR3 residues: CASQIGGSTDTQYF. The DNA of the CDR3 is TGTGCCAGCCAGATAGGGGGCAGCACAGATACGCAGTATTTT.

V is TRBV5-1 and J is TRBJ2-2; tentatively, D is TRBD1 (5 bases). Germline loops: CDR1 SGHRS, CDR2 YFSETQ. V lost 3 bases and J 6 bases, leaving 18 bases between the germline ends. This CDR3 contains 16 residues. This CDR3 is CASSSPGRGPAGELFF. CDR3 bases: TGCGCCAGCAGCTCCCCAGGGCGCGGCCCCGCCGGGGAGCTGTTTTTT.

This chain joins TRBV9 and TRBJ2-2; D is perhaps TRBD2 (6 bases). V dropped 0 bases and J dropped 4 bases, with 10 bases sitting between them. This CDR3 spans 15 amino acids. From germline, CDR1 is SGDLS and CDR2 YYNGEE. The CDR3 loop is CASSVVGTSTGELFF. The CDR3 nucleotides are TGTGCCAGCAGCGTAGTAGGGACTTCCACCGGGGAGCTGTTTTTT. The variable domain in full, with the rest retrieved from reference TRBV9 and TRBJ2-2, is DSGVTQTPKHLITATGQRVTLRCSPRSGDLSVYWYQQSLDQGLQFLIQYYNGEERAKGNILERFSAQQFPDLHSELNLSSLELGDSALYFCASSVVGTSTGELFFGEGSRLTVL.

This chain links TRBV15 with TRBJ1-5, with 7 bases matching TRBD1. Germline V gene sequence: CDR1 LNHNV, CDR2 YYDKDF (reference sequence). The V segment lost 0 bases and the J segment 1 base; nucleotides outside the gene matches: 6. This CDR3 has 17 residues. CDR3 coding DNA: TGTGCCACCAGCAGAGATCTGATGGGACAGAGCAATCAGCCCCAGCATTTT. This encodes CATSRDLMGQSNQPQHF.

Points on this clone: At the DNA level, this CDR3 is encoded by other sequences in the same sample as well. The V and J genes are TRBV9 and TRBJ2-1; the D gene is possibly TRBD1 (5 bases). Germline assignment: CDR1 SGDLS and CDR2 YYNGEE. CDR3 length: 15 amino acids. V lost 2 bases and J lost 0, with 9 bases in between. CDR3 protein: CASSVGPGSYNEQFF. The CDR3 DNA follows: TGTGCCAGCAGCGTGGGGCCTGGCTCCTACAATGAGCAGTTCTTC.